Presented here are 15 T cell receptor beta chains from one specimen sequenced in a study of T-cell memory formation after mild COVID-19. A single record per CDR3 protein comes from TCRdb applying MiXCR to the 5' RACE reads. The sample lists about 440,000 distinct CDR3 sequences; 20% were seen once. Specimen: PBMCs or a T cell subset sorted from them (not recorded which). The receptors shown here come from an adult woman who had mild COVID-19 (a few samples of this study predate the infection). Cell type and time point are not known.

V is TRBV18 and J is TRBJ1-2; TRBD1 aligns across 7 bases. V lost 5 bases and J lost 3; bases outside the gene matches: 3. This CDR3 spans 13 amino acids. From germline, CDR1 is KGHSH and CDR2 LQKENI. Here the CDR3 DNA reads TGTGCCAGCTCAGCCACAGGGGACTATGGCTACACCTTC. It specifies CASSATGDYGYTF.

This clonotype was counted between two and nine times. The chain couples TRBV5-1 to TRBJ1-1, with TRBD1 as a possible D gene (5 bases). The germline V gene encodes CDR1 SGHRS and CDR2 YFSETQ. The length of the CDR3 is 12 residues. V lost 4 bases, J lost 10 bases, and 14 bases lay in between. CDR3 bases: TGCGCCAGCAGCCTAGAACGGGGGGTAGCTTTCTTT. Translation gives CASSLERGVAFF. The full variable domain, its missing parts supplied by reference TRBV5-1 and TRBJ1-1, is KAGVTQTPRYLIKTRGQQVTLSCSPISGHRSVSWYQQTPGQGLQFLFEYFSETQRNKGNFPGRFSGRQFSNSRSEMNVSTLELGDSALYLCASSLERGVAFFGQGTRLTVV.

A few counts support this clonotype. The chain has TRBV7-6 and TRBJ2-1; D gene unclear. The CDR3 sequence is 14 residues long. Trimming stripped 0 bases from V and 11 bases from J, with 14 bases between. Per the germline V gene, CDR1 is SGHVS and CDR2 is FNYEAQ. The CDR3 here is CASSLAQLDRKQFF. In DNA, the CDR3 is TGTGCCAGCAGCTTAGCGCAGTTAGACCGAAAGCAGTTCTTC.

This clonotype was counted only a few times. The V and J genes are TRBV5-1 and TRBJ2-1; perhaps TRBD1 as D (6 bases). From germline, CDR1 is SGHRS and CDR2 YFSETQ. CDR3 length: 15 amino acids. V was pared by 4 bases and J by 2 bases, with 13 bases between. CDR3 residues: CASSLTGPTYNEQFF. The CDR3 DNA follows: TGCGCCAGCAGCCTGACAGGACCAACCTACAATGAGCAGTTCTTC.

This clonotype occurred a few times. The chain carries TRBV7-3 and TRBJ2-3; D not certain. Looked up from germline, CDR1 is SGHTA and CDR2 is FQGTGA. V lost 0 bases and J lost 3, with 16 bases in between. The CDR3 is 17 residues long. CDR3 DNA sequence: TGTGCCAGCAGCTTAACACGGACCAGAGTAGCAACAGATACGCAGTATTTT. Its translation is CASSLTRTRVATDTQYF.

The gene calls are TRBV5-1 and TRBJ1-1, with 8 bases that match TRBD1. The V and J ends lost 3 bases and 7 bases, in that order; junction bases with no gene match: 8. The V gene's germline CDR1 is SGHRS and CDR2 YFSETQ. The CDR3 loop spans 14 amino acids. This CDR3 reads CASSSYRGTDEAFF. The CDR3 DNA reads TGCGCCAGCAGCTCTTACAGGGGGACGGATGAAGCTTTCTTT.

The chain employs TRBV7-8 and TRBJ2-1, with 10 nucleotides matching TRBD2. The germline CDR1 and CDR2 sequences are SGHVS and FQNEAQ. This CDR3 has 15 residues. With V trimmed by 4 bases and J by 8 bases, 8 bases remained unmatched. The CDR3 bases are TGTGCCAGCAGCTCGGGGGGGCTAGCGGGAGATGAGCAGTTCTTC. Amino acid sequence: CASSSGGLAGDEQFF.

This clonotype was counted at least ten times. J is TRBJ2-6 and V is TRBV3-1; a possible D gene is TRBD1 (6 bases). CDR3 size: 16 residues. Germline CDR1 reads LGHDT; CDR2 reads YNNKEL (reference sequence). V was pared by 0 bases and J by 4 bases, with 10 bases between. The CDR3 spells CASSQDGTTGANVLTF. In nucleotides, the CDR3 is TGTGCCAGCAGCCAAGATGGGACAACGGGGGCCAACGTCCTGACTTTC.

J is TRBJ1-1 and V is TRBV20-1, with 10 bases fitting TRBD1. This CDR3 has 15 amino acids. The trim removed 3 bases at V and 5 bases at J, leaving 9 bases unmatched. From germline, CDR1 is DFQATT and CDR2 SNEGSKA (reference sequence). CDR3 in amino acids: CSARERQGANTEAFF. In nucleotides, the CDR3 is TGCAGTGCTAGGGAGAGACAGGGGGCAAATACTGAAGCTTTCTTT.

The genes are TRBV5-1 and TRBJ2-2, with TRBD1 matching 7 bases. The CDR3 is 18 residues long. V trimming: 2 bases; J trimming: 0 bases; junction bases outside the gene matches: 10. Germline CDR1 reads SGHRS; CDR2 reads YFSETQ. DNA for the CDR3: TGCGCCAGCAGCTTCATTCCACAGGGGCTCTCGAACACCGGGGAGCTGTTTTTT. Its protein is CASSFIPQGLSNTGELFF.

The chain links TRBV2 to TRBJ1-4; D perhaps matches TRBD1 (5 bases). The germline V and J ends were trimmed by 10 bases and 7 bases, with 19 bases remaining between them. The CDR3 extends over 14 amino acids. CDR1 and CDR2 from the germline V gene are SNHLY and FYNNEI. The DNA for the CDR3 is TGTGCCATCTTCGGAGGGACGGATGGTGAAAAACTGTTTTTT. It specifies CAIFGGTDGEKLFF.

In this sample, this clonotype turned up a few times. The CDR3 sequence is CSVPGQGGIHTGELFF. CDR3 nucleotides: TGCAGCGTTCCTGGACAGGGAGGAATCCACACCGGGGAGCTGTTTTTT. V and J are TRBV29-1 and TRBJ2-2, with 8 nucleotides matching TRBD1. The CDR3 runs 16 residues. CDR1 is SQVTM, CDR2 ANQGSEA, per germline. J lost 3 bases, V lost 5 bases, and 11 bases had no gene match.

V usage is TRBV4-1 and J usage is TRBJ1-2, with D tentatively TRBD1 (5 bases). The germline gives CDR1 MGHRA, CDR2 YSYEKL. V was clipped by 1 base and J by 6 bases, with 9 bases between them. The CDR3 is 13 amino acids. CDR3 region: CASSQGPGDGYTF. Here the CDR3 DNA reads TGCGCCAGCAGCCAAGGACCGGGGGATGGCTACACCTTC.

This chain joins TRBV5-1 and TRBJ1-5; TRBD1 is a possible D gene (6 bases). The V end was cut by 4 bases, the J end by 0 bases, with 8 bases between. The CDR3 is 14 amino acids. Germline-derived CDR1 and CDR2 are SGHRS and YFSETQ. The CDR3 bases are TGCGCCAGCAGCGTGGACAGTAGCAATCAGCCCCAGCATTTT. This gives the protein CASSVDSSNQPQHF.

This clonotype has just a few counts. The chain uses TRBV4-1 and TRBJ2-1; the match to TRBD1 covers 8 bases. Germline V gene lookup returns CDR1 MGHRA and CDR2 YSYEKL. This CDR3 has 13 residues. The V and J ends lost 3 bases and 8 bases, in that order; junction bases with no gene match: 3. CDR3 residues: CASSHWTGYEQFF. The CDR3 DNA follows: TGCGCCAGCAGCCACTGGACAGGGTATGAGCAGTTCTTC.